This TCR beta chain came from a study of STAT3 mutations in large granular lymphocyte leukemia. General observations from the study: Every T-cell large granular lymphocyte leukemia patient had at least one immunodominant TCR beta clonotype.

As regards this clone: As yet, its antigen is unknown.

The CDR3 runs to 16 residues. With 2 bases clipped from V and 6 bases from J, the junction kept 12 bases outside the gene matches. Germline lookup yields CDR1 MDHEN and CDR2 SYDVKM. Sequencing was performed with immunoSEQ multiplex PCR; in TCRdb, only in-frame clones are kept and a portion is missing. The table lists 15,000 to 18,000 clones, 92% of them singletons. Sequenced sample: peripheral blood mononuclear cells. The receptor was isolated from a woman in her forties or fifties with T-cell large granular lymphocyte leukemia. Some clones in this sample may be carry-over from other donors' samples. The chain employs TRBV28 and TRBJ2-7; 8 positions match TRBD1. Here the CDR3 DNA reads TGTGCCAGCAGTTTACTTGGGCGGACAGGGTCACGCGAGCAGTACTTC. This gives the protein CASSLLGRTGSREQYF. The full variable domain, in which reference TRBV28 and TRBJ2-7 provide the parts outside the CDR3, is DVKVTQSSRYLVKRTGEKVFLECVQDMDHENMFWYRQDPGLGLRLIYFSYDVKMKEKGDIPEGYSVSREKKERFSLILESASTNQTSMYLCASSLLGRTGSREQYFGPGTRLTVT.